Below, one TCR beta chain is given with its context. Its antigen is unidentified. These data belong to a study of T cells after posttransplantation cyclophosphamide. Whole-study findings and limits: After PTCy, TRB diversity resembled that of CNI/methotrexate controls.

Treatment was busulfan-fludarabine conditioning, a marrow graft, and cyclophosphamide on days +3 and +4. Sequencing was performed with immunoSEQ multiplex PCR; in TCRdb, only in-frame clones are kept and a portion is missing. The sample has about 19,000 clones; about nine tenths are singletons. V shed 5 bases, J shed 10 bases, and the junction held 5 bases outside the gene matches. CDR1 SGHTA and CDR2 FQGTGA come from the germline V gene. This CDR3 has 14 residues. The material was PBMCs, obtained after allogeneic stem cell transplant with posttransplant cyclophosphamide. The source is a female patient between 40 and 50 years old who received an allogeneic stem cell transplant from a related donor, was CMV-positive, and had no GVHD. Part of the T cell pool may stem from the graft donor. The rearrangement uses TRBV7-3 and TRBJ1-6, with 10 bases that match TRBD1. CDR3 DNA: TGTGCCAGCAGCCGACAGGGGGCTGGATCACCCCTCCACTTT. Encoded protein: CASSRQGAGSPLHF.